This T cell receptor (beta chain) was documented in a study of blood T cell repertoires in COVID-19. Study-level information: Samples taken during acute and convalescent COVID-19 were collected in the United States, Italy and Spain.

Under the authors' procedure: Nucleated cell counts were estimated from reference gene primer amplification. This table comes from immunoSEQ multiplex PCR, and its TCRdb copy is limited to in-frame clones, with some not included. V and J calls plus clone size are reproduced from that table; the DNA served to infer D and trimming. The sample shows more than 120,000 clones, about 91% of them seen only once. The CDR3 is 15 amino acids. Germline values: CDR1 SGHRS, CDR2 YFSETQ. V was pared by 0 bases and J by 5 bases, with 6 bases of the junction left unmatched. This TCR derives from a woman aged 45-60 years with acute or convalescent COVID-19. The sample taken for sequencing was peripheral blood. The rearrangement links TRBV5-1 to TRBJ1-2, with TRBD1 matching over 8 bases. CDR3 DNA: TGCGCCAGCAGCTTGGCGGCAGGGGGCTCGTATGGCTACACCTTC. Amino acid sequence: CASSLAAGGSYGYTF.